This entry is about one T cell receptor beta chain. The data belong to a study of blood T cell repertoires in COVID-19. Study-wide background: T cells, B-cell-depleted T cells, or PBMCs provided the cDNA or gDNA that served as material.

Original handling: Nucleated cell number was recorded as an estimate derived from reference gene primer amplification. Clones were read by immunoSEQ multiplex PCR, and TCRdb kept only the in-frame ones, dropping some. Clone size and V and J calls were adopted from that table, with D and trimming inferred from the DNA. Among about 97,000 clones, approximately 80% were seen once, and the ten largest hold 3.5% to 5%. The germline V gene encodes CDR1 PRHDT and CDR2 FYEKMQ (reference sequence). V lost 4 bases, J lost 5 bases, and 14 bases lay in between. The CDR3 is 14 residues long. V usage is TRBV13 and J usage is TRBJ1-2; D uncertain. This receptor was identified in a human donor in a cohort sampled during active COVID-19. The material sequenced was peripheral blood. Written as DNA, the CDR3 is TGTGCCAGCAGCTCTCTCCTGCGGGATTATGGCTACACCTTC. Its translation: CASSSLLRDYGYTF.